The sequence of this T cell receptor beta chain was determined in a study of CD8 T cells in Susac syndrome (dated by TCRdb to between 2018 and 2020). In terms of the full investigation: The study used repertoire sequencing to test whether antigen drove CD8+ T cell activation and differentiation in Susac syndrome.

RNA was extracted with the RNeasy kit and roughly 0.45 to 1 ug was reverse transcribed using random hexamers. The immunoSEQ multiplex PCR assay, covering 54 Vbeta and 13 Jbeta segments, was used to amplify TCR beta CDR3 regions. PCR amplification bias was corrected using a synthetic template baseline for primer optimization and computational correction. In the original analysis: Reads were annotated to V, D and J genes per IMGT and analyzed with immunoSEQ Analyzer, keeping only productive sequences. Clonality was computed as one minus Shannon entropy normalized by log2 of the number of productive unique sequences. For each patient and control, public and private clones were evaluated among the 100 most prevalent clones. A clone was defined as Susac-specific if it was absent from the healthy and MS cohorts, from around 960 published viral clones and from other ImmuneACCESS disease sequences. TCRdb took the public reads, trimmed them with fastp at Q25, ran MiXCR for clone calling and kept in-frame beta chains. Rows matching on CDR3 protein sequence are summarized as one entry with the most common DNA and genes. The V and J calls and clone size come from TCRdb's table, not from the authors' own analysis. The sample has about 120,000 distinct CDR3 sequences on record, 90% to 95% of them singletons. The ten top clones hold about 0.096% of the sample.

The CDR3 runs 14 amino acids, cysteine and phenylalanine included. The only DNA kept is the CDR3, 42 bases in frame from the first base. V loses 5 bases at its end and J loses 4 bases; junction bases beyond the gene matches: 5. CDR1 and CDR2 (LNHDA, SQIVND) derive from the germline V gene (reference sequence). High-throughput TCR beta sequencing profiled peripheral blood CD8+ and CD4+ T cells from healthy donors, Susac syndrome patients and multiple sclerosis patients. Multiple sclerosis controls were treatment-naive patients with stable or active relapsing-remitting disease fulfilling revised McDonald criteria. Bulk CD8+ and CD4+ T cells were purified magnetically by negative isolation, whereas CD8+ TEMRA cells were enriched by FACS. Blood was collected in EDTA tubes and processed within 24 hours, with PBMCs isolated through density gradient centrifugation. PBMCs intended for TCR sequencing were frozen in liquid nitrogen and were later thawed in a 37 degrees C water bath. The sorted or isolated CD4+, CD8+ and CD8+ TEMRA cells had a purity of 90% or higher.

What the work shows at the level of the full study, not this receptor alone: The number of individuals in the TCR sequencing and HLA analysis was recognized as being relatively small.

A few counts support this clonotype. Its target antigen remains unknown. One base away there is no much larger clone; base qualities are not given. The sequenced sample consisted of CD4+ T cells from PBMCs. The chain was built from TRBV19 and TRBJ1-1; the junction holds 9 bases that match TRBD1. This clonotype was obtained from a human donor with multiple sclerosis. The CDR3 in this case is CASSPGQGSTEAFF. The nucleotide sequence reads as follows: TGTGCCAGTAGTCCGGGACAGGGTTCCACTGAAGCTTTCTTT.